This record looks at one TCR beta chain sequence and its context. Its antigen is unidentified. The sample is drawn from a study of vaccination and CD4 T cells after COVID-19. As for the study in general: Convalescent donors: six male, four female; seven Caucasian, two Asian, one multiracial, two Hispanic. A median of 101 days (range 35 to 161) separated diagnosis from post-COVID sampling. Stimulation of cells relied on overlapping spike peptides derived from SARS-CoV-2, HCoV-NL63, HCoV-OC43 and HCoV-229E.

Treatment in this sample: approximately nine-day PBMC culture with coronavirus spike peptide pools or control peptides (ViraFEST assay). After expanding antigen-specific T cells with peptide pools, ViraFEST sequenced their TCRs. Sequencing of DNA taken from cultured CD4+ T cells relied on the Oncomine TCR Beta short-read assay. From the PCR reads, TCRdb called clonotypes with MiXCR, one entry per CDR3 protein. The repertoire consists of over 3,500 distinct CDR3 sequences, with over 20% occurring once and the leading ten covering 17%. CDR3 length: 14 amino acids. J gave up 4 bases and V 5 bases, and 4 bases lay outside the gene matches. Germline V lookup: CDR1 SGHAT, CDR2 FQNNGV.

The chain recombines TRBV11-2 with TRBJ1-2; 10 bases are a match to TRBD1. The TCR comes from a human donor who had recovered from COVID-19. The sequenced sample was CD4+ T cells from blood, cultured in vitro. The DNA of the CDR3 is TGTGCCAGCAGCGGACAGGGGGTGGGCTATGGCTACACCTTC. It codes for CASSGQGVGYGYTF.